The entry that follows covers one T cell receptor (beta chain) sequence. Its target is not known. Here immunoSEQ multiplex PCR was the method, and the copy in TCRdb shows in-frame clones only, minus some. The table includes around 75,000 clones, about 89% detected once. This specimen comes from a study of OX40 agonist ivuxolimab in advanced cancers. Study-level findings and limits: The study found that CD8+ T cells averaged more expanded clones than CD4+.

Trimming removed 2 bases from V and 3 bases from J, with 17 bases in between. This CDR3 spans 16 amino acids. Germline V lookup: CDR1 MNHEY, CDR2 SVGAGI. Material: CD4+ or CD8+ T cells sorted from blood, obtained in a trial of the OX40 agonist ivuxolimab. The V call is TRBV6-5, the J call TRBJ2-7; a weak D match, TRBD1 (6 bases). The clonotype comes from an adult with an advanced solid tumor such as melanoma, head and neck, liver or kidney cancer. This chain's CDR3 is CASSYGGAGSGYEQYF. The DNA for the CDR3 is TGTGCCAGCAGTTACGGGGGCGCCGGCAGCGGCTACGAGCAGTACTTC.